Shown below are 12 T cell receptor beta chains from a single sample sequenced in a study of cytomegalovirus exposure and HLA in healthy donors. PCR primers comprised 60 Vbeta and 13 Jbeta primers. Profiled with immunoSEQ multiplex PCR; TCRdb holds only in-frame clones, not every one. Of around 50,000 clones listed, just under 85% are singletons. The sequencing sample was made of PBMCs. These receptor sequences come from a man in his forties in good health and CMV-seronegative.

This rearrangement joins TRBV10-1 to TRBJ2-1, with TRBD1 identical over 8 bases. The CDR3 extends over 16 amino acids. Germline CDR1 reads WNHNN; CDR2 reads SYGVQD (reference sequence). V lost 2 bases, J lost 8 bases, and 11 bases stayed unmatched. CDR3 nucleotide sequence: TGCGCCAGCAGTGAGGGCGTGCCAGGGGGCTTGGATGAGCAGTTCTTC. This sequence encodes CASSEGVPGGLDEQFF.

The chain carries TRBV28 and TRBJ2-6, with no clear D. The CDR3 has 15 amino acids. Germline V CDR1 and CDR2: MDHEN, SYDVKM. Trimming shortened V by 3 bases and J by 0 bases, and 6 bases separated the two germline ends. The CDR3 nucleotides read TGTGCCAGCAGTTTTCTTTCCTCTGGGGCCAACGTCCTGACTTTC. Amino acids: CASSFLSSGANVLTF.

The rearrangement links TRBV5-6 to TRBJ2-2, with TRBD1 matching 7 bases. The CDR3 covers 17 residues. Trimming cost V 0 bases and J 1 base; bases outside gene matches: 6. The germline V gene has CDR1 SGHDT and CDR2 YYEEEE. The CDR3 DNA sequence: TGTGCCAGCAGCTTGGAGTGGGACAGTTGGAACACCGGGGAGCTGTTTTTT. This gives the protein CASSLEWDSWNTGELFF.

This clone was seen just once. This sequence joins TRBV2 and TRBJ2-4; TRBD1 matches 9 bases. CDR3 length: 13 residues. Germline values: CDR1 SNHLY, CDR2 FYNNEI. The ends lost 7 bases at V and 7 bases at J; junction bases unmatched: 5. The CDR3 protein is CASTGQGSNIQYF. For the CDR3, the DNA is TGTGCCAGCACCGGACAGGGGTCGAACATTCAGTACTTC.

The CDR3 region is CASSLRRGPEAFF. For the CDR3, the DNA is TGTGCCAGCAGTTTAAGGAGGGGGCCTGAAGCTTTCTTT. The V and J genes are TRBV27 and TRBJ1-1, with 7 bases that match TRBD1. This CDR3 region has 13 residues. The germline CDR1 and CDR2 sequences are MNHEY and SMNVEV (reference sequence). Trimming at V came to 2 bases and at J to 6 bases, leaving 3 bases not matched to a gene.

This clone appeared once. The rearrangement uses TRBV30 and TRBJ1-2; TRBD1 aligns across 11 bases. V shed 2 bases and J 5 bases; nucleotides not matched to a gene: 7. The germline CDR1 and CDR2 sequences are GTSNPN and SVGIG (reference sequence). The CDR3 sequence is 15 residues long. DNA of the CDR3: TGTGCCTGGAGTCTGGACAGGGGGCCACGGTATGGCTACACCTTC. The encoded protein is CAWSLDRGPRYGYTF.

The rearrangement uses TRBV5-4 and TRBJ2-5; TRBD1 matches at 8 bases. Germline loops: CDR1 SGHNT, CDR2 YYREEE (reference sequence). The junction had 7 bases not matched to a gene; V was cut back by 4 bases and J by 2 bases. CDR3 length: 15 amino acids. The CDR3 is CASSPQQGEQETQYF. The CDR3 bases are TGTGCCAGCAGCCCACAACAGGGGGAACAAGAGACCCAGTACTTC.

This clone came up a few times. V and J are TRBV19 and TRBJ1-5; the match to TRBD1 covers 9 bases. With 6 bases clipped from V and 2 bases from J, the junction kept 5 bases outside the gene matches. Germline-derived CDR1 and CDR2 are LNHDA and SQIVND (reference sequence). CDR3 length equals 15 residues. CDR3 nucleotide sequence: TGTGCCAGTAGGGACAGGGGTAAGGGCAATCAGCCCCAGCATTTT. Residues: CASRDRGKGNQPQHF.

The chain employs TRBV5-6 and TRBJ2-2; tentatively, D is TRBD2 (5 bases). Germline V lookup: CDR1 SGHDT, CDR2 YYEEEE. This CDR3 region has 16 residues. Trimming took 4 bases from V and 4 from J, leaving 17 bases between them. The CDR3 spells CASSLTGIRSTGELFF. The CDR3 nucleotides are TGTGCCAGCAGCCTGACGGGGATCAGATCCACCGGGGAGCTGTTTTTT.

The chain joins TRBV2 to TRBJ2-7, with a weak D call TRBD1 (5 bases). V gave up 8 bases and J gave up 0 bases, with 14 bases separating them. The germline V gene has CDR1 SNHLY and CDR2 FYNNEI. The length of the CDR3 is 14 residues. The CDR3 DNA reads as TGTGCCAGCGGGTGGAACCAGGGCTCCTACGAGCAGTACTTC. Its translation is CASGWNQGSYEQYF.

V is TRBV30 and J is TRBJ1-2; weak D call: TRBD1 (5 bases). Germline CDR1 is GTSNPN and CDR2 is SVGIG (reference sequence). This CDR3 spans 11 amino acids. The V end lost 7 bases, the J end lost 4 bases, and 10 bases lay between the germline ends. CDR3: CASGLAYGYTF. The CDR3 DNA reads as TGTGCCTCAGGGTTGGCCTATGGCTACACCTTC.

The sample holds a few counts of this clone. The J gene is TRBJ1-1, the V gene TRBV5-1; 8 bases map to TRBD1. This CDR3 region has 15 residues. Trimming cost V 0 bases and J 5 bases; bases outside gene matches: 6. The germline gives CDR1 SGHRS, CDR2 YFSETQ. CDR3 sequence (DNA): TGCGCCAGCAGCTTGGCCGGACAGGGCCAGACTGAAGCTTTCTTT. It yields the protein CASSLAGQGQTEAFF.